Presented here are 9 T cell receptor beta chains from one specimen sequenced in a study of blood T cells in healthy people across ages. A second roughly 6 to 12 cycle PCR used barcoded and J-beta primers. Using its own MiXCR run on the 5' RACE reads, TCRdb lists one record per CDR3 protein. The sample holds more than 500,000 distinct CDR3 sequences, around a quarter seen once. This same sample was also taken into another study, of T cells of mothers and their children.

Specimen: blood. These receptors were taken from a boy between 2 and 10 years old in good health.

The chain has TRBV5-5 and TRBJ2-2; TRBD2 matches at 8 bases. Germline CDR1 reads SGHKS; CDR2 reads YYEKEE (reference sequence). The V segment lost 4 bases and the J segment 6 bases; nucleotides outside the gene matches: 8. This CDR3 contains 15 residues. CDR3 coding DNA: TGTGCCAGCAGCCCTTCGGGGGGGGGCGCCGGGGAGCTGTTTTTT. Translation gives CASSPSGGGAGELFF.

The gene calls are TRBV5-4 and TRBJ1-2, with unresolved D. V was clipped by 6 bases and J by 1 base, with 16 bases between them. The CDR3 length is 15 residues. Germline CDR1 and CDR2: SGHNT and YYREEE (reference sequence). The DNA for the CDR3 is TGTGCCAGCACCGCGACCCCTAGGAGTAACTATGGCTACACCTTC. Its protein is CASTATPRSNYGYTF.

The V and J genes are TRBV20-1 and TRBJ2-3; the match to TRBD2 covers 15 bases. The trim removed 5 bases at V and 4 bases at J, leaving 4 bases unmatched. The CDR3 consists of 15 residues. The germline V gene has CDR1 DFQATT and CDR2 SNEGSKA (reference sequence). This chain's CDR3 is CSARTSGGAADTQYF. The CDR3 nucleotides read TGCAGTGCTCGGACTAGCGGGGGGGCAGCAGATACGCAGTATTTT.

As regards this clonotype: One end of the junction does not line up with germline, which may come from a read error. The chain uses TRBV12-3 or TRBV12-4 and TRBJ2-7; 8 bases match TRBD2. CDR3 length: 12 residues. The CDR3 DNA sequence: TGTGCCAGCAGTTTTGGACTAGCAGAACGGTTCTTC. Residues: CASSFGLAERFF.

The chain carries TRBV7-9 and TRBJ2-5; D tentatively fits TRBD1 or TRBD2 (5 bases each). CDR1 and CDR2 from the germline V gene are SEHNR and FQNEAQ (reference sequence). The CDR3 length is 14 residues. Trimming removed 5 bases at V and 2 bases at J, with 12 bases between. CDR3 sequence (DNA): TGTGCCAGCAGCCGGACCTGGGGGCAAGAGACCCAGTACTTC. Amino acid sequence: CASSRTWGQETQYF.

CDR3 DNA: TGTGCCAGCAGCTTAGCCGGGGGCGTTAGTACAGATACGCAGTATTTT. Translating it yields CASSLAGGVSTDTQYF. This rearrangement joins TRBV7-2 to TRBJ2-3; TRBD1 or TRBD2 may be the D gene (6 bases each). Trimming removed 0 bases from V and 3 bases from J, with 13 bases in between. This CDR3 has 16 residues. Germline CDR1 and CDR2: SGHTA and FQGNSA.

This clonotype was seen a handful of times. The gene calls are TRBV7-6 and TRBJ2-7; 8 nucleotides agree with TRBD1. The germline gives CDR1 SGHVS, CDR2 FNYEAQ. V lost 5 bases to trimming and J lost 6 bases; unmatched junction nucleotides: 12. This CDR3 spans 15 amino acids. As DNA, the CDR3 is TGTGCCAGCAGCCCCAGGACAGGGAGAAAGGGCGAGCAGTACTTC. Translated, it gives CASSPRTGRKGEQYF.

The table lists this clonotype with a few counts. The V call is TRBV12-3 or TRBV12-4, the J call TRBJ1-2; D is undetermined. The CDR3 has 14 amino acids. V dropped 3 bases and J dropped 4 bases, with 12 bases sitting between them. This CDR3 is CASSFPQVTYGYTF. Here the CDR3 DNA reads TGTGCCAGCAGTTTCCCCCAGGTTACCTATGGCTACACCTTC.

This clonotype was counted a single time. The chain is built from TRBV20-1 and TRBJ1-1; 8 bases match TRBD1. Trimming removed 5 bases from V and 13 bases from J; junction bases left unmatched: 9. Germline V gene sequence: CDR1 DFQATT, CDR2 SNEGSKA (reference sequence). This CDR3 has 11 amino acids. CDR3 region: CSAGDRYKSFF. CDR3 sequence (DNA): TGCAGTGCTGGGGACAGGTACAAGAGTTTCTTT.